This T cell receptor (beta chain) came from a study of Tregs in tolerant kidney transplant recipients. Recipients received nonmyeloablative bone marrow transplants from related graft donors, with transient mixed chimerism. Unstimulated Tregs (CD4+CD25+CD127-) and CD4+CD25- non-Tregs were sorted from PBMCs. Using immunoSEQ multiplex PCR, the repertoire was profiled, and TCRdb retains in-frame clones only, with some absent. The sample shows nearly 50,000 clones, approximately 90% of them seen only once. As for this clone: The antigen is not known. Other DNA sequences in the sample encode the same CDR3.

With 4 bases removed from V and 7 bases from J, the gap between germline ends came to 15 bases. Germline V gives CDR1 SGHTS, CDR2 YDEGEE. The CDR3 sequence is 13 residues long. General study findings and limits: The small number of patients limits these findings pending further validation.

Sample: CD8+ T cells from blood (PBMCs), taken 12 months after the transplant. V and J are TRBV5-8 and TRBJ2-7; a weak D match, TRBD1 (7 bases). The source is a human patient who received a combined kidney and bone marrow transplant. Some T cells may have originated in the graft donor. The CDR3 sequence: CASSLGQGGEQYF. In DNA, the CDR3 is TGTGCCAGCAGCCTGGGGCAGGGGGGTGAGCAGTACTTC.